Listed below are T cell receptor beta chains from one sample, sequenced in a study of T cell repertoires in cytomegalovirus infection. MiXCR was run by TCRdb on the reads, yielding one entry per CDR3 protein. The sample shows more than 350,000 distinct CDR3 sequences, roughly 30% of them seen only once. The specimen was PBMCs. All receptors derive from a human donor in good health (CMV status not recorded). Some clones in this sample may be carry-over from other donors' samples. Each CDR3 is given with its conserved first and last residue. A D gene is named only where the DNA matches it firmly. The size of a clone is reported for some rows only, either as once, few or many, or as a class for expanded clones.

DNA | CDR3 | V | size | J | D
TGTGCCAGCAGCACCGAGCAGCACGAGCAGTACTTC | CASSTEQHEQYF | TRBV7-9 | NA | TRBJ2-7 | NA
TGTGCCAGCAGCTACGGACAGGGAAGAGGCACCGGGGAGCTGTTTTTT | CASSYGQGRGTGELFF | TRBV12-3/TRBV12-4 | few | TRBJ2-2 | TRBD1
NA | CISVPEAMTENTEAFF | TRBV7-5 | few | TRBJ1-1 | NA
TGTGCCAGCAGTTTTGGTAGAACTAATGAAAAACTGTTTTTT | CASSFGRTNEKLFF | TRBV12-3/TRBV12-4 | many | TRBJ1-4 | NA
TGTGCCAGCAGCCAAGAGGTTGGGGAGGCAAGCTCCTATAATTCACCCCTCCACTTT | CASSQEVGEASSYNSPLHF | TRBV4-2 | many | TRBJ1-6 | NA
TGCAGTGCTCGGAGCCGGGACAGCTATGGCTACACCTTC | CSARSRDSYGYTF | TRBV20-1 | NA | TRBJ1-2 | TRBD1
TGTGCCAGCAGCCTGTCGACTAGCGGATTCTCCTACGAGCAGTACTTC | CASSLSTSGFSYEQYF | TRBV7-8 | many | TRBJ2-7 | TRBD2
TGTGCCAGCACCACATCTGTGAGGGGGACCGGGGAGCTGTTTTTT | CASTTSVRGTGELFF | TRBV6-2/TRBV6-3 | few | TRBJ2-2 | NA
TGTGCCAGCACCGGGATTACCACTGAAGCTTTCTTT | CASTGITTEAFF | TRBV28 | few | TRBJ1-1 | NA
TGTGCCAGCAGCCCGGACGGAGTAGGAACTTCACCCCTCCACTTT | CASSPDGVGTSPLHF | TRBV11-1 | NA | TRBJ1-6 | NA
TGTGCCAGCAGCTTCGGAGGGAGGGACTATGGCTACACCTTC | CASSFGGRDYGYTF | TRBV5-5 | few | TRBJ1-2 | NA
TGTGCCAGCAGATCTGGGGCAGGGCTGACCGGGGAGCTGTTTTTT | CASRSGAGLTGELFF | TRBV2 | NA | TRBJ2-2 | NA
TGCGCCAGCTCGACAAGTGCCAACAGCGTATCACCCCTCCACTTT | CASSTSANSVSPLHF | TRBV4-1 | many | TRBJ1-6 | NA
TGCAGTGCAGGGGGGGGCCTCGACTATGGCTACACCTTC | CSAGGGLDYGYTF | TRBV20-1 | few | TRBJ1-2 | NA
TGTGCCAGCAGTTACGAGACCGGACAGGGGAGGACTTTCTTT | CASSYETGQGRTFF | TRBV6-5 | few | TRBJ1-1 | TRBD1
TGTGTCAGCAGGATCTGGAGCGGGGGGGCCAGTTACGAGCAGTACTTC | CVSRIWSGGASYEQYF | TRBV6-8 | NA | TRBJ2-7 | TRBD2
TGCGCCAGCAGTGAACTAGCGGGGGCCATTCAAGAGACCCAGTACTTC | CASSELAGAIQETQYF | TRBV10-2 | few | TRBJ2-5 | TRBD2
TGTGCCAGCAGCGGAACCAGACAGGGGGCTAATGGCTACACCTTC | CASSGTRQGANGYTF | TRBV5-4 | many | TRBJ1-2 | TRBD1
TGTGCCAGCAGTTCATTCGGAACTCGAGAAAAACTGTTTTTT | CASSSFGTREKLFF | TRBV12-3/TRBV12-4 | NA | TRBJ1-4 | NA
TGTGCCATTCGAACCCAAGGACAGAACACAGATACGCAGTATTTT | CAIRTQGQNTDTQYF | TRBV11-2 | many | TRBJ2-3 | NA
TGTGCCAGCAGCCCTCGAGCGGGGATTGGCGGGGAGCTGTTTTTT | CASSPRAGIGGELFF | TRBV7-6 | NA | TRBJ2-2 | TRBD2
TGTGCCAGTAGTATGTCTGGACAGGGGGCCTTTTATAGCAATCAGCCCCAGCATTTT | CASSMSGQGAFYSNQPQHF | TRBV19 | few | TRBJ1-5 | TRBD1
TGTGCCAGCAGTTCCCCGGGACAGTCTACCTACGAGCAGTACTTC | CASSSPGQSTYEQYF | TRBV6-6 | NA | TRBJ2-7 | TRBD1
TGTGCCAGCCCGCCCCGGGCGATCTTCTCCTACAATGAGCAGTTCTTC | CASPPRAIFSYNEQFF | TRBV7-9 | few | TRBJ2-1 | NA
TGTGCCAGCAGTCTCGCCCGGGACAGGGACGCCTATGGCTACACCTTC | CASSLARDRDAYGYTF | TRBV7-4 | NA | TRBJ1-2 | TRBD1
TGTGCCAGCAGTACCGGGACAGGGGGCGCTTGGGGCTATGGCTACACCTTC | CASSTGTGGAWGYGYTF | TRBV12-3/TRBV12-4 | NA | TRBJ1-2 | TRBD1
TGTGCCAGCAACCTCGGGACTAGCGCCACAGATACGCAGTATTTT | CASNLGTSATDTQYF | TRBV12-3/TRBV12-4 | NA | TRBJ2-3 | TRBD2
TGTGCCAGTAGTAAAACTAGTGATGTAGTCCACGAGCAGTACTTC | CASSKTSDVVHEQYF | TRBV19 | NA | TRBJ2-7 | NA
TGTGCCAGCAGTTACGGGAAGGTAGCGGGGGTAACCCAGTACTTC | CASSYGKVAGVTQYF | TRBV6-2/TRBV6-3 | few | TRBJ2-5 | TRBD2
TGTGCCAGCAGTACCCAGGGGTCTAGCAATCAGCCCCAGCATTTT | CASSTQGSSNQPQHF | TRBV6-6 | NA | TRBJ1-5 | NA
TGTGCCAGCAGCAAGGACAGGGCCTATGGCTACACCTTC | CASSKDRAYGYTF | TRBV7-4 | few | TRBJ1-2 | TRBD1
TGTGCCAGCAGCCCAGGGACATCAAGCAATCAGCCCCAGCATTTT | CASSPGTSSNQPQHF | TRBV7-9 | NA | TRBJ1-5 | NA
TGTGCCAGCAGCCCCGGGACAGGGGGCGCGATTGGCGAGCAGTACTTC | CASSPGTGGAIGEQYF | TRBV7-2 | many | TRBJ2-7 | TRBD1
TGTGCCAGCAGCCGGGTTGGGCAGAACTATGGCTACACCTTC | CASSRVGQNYGYTF | TRBV7-2 | many | TRBJ1-2 | NA
TGTGCCAGCAGCATTCCTAGCGGGGGCACAGATACGCAGTATTTT | CASSIPSGGTDTQYF | TRBV7-6 | many | TRBJ2-3 | TRBD2
TGCGCCAGCAGCCAAGATCTCACGGGATACTACGAGCAGTACTTC | CASSQDLTGYYEQYF | TRBV4-1 | NA | TRBJ2-7 | NA
TGTGCCAGCAGCTTATTGCGGGGGGGAACGAACACCGGGGAGCTGTTTTTT | CASSLLRGGTNTGELFF | TRBV7-6 | many | TRBJ2-2 | TRBD2
TGTGCCAGCAGTCGCCGGACAGGAGAGTTACTTTACAATGAGCAGTTCTTC | CASSRRTGELLYNEQFF | TRBV6-6 | few | TRBJ2-1 | TRBD1
TGTGCCAGCAGCTTGGTGGCCCACGCTTGGGTCGGGACCTATTGTTTAAGTGAGCAGTTCTTC | CASSLVAHAWVGTYCLSEQFF | TRBV5-4 | few | TRBJ2-1 | NA
TGTGCCAGCAGTTCGGGACAGGGGGCCAACTACGAGCAGTACTTC | CASSSGQGANYEQYF | TRBV2 | NA | TRBJ2-7 | TRBD1
TGTGCCAGCAGCCTCGGACAGGGAACGCAGCCCCAGCATTTT | CASSLGQGTQPQHF | TRBV4-2 | few | TRBJ1-5 | TRBD1
TGTGCCAGCAGTTTGGGCTGGGGCAGGGGCACCCAAGAGACCCAGTACTTC | CASSLGWGRGTQETQYF | TRBV27 | NA | TRBJ2-5 | NA
TGTGCCAGCAGCTTACGGTCCGGGAGTAGTAGTGGCTACACCTTC | CASSLRSGSSSGYTF | TRBV13 | once | TRBJ1-2 | NA
TGTGCCAGCAGCTTAGTGGGCAGGAGGTCCCAGCCCCAGCATTTT | CASSLVGRRSQPQHF | TRBV7-6 | NA | TRBJ1-5 | NA
TGCAGTGCTAGAGATGGTGTAGGAGTAGGATATACGCAGTATTTT | CSARDGVGVGYTQYF | TRBV20-1 | NA | TRBJ2-3 | NA
TGTGCCAGCAGCTTAGGCCGGAAGCAACCCCCGTATGGCTACACCTTC | CASSLGRKQPPYGYTF | TRBV7-9 | many | TRBJ1-2 | NA
TGTGCAAGCAGCCCCGGAGGACAGGGGAACGATGGCTACACCTTC | CASSPGGQGNDGYTF | TRBV7-2 | NA | TRBJ1-2 | TRBD1
TGTGCCAGCAGCCCACCGTCGGCCTATGGCTACACCTTC | CASSPPSAYGYTF | TRBV11-1 | NA | TRBJ1-2 | NA
TGTGCCAGCAGTCCCGTCGCAGGGAGGTCCACTGAAGCTTTCTTT | CASSPVAGRSTEAFF | TRBV6-2/TRBV6-3 | many | TRBJ1-1 | NA
TGTGCCTGCTCTCTGGGGCAGGCCACCTCTGGAAACACCATATATTTT | CACSLGQATSGNTIYF | TRBV30 | NA | TRBJ1-3 | NA
TGCAGTGCCAAACCCTCCCTTACAGCTACAGATACGCAGTATTTT | CSAKPSLTATDTQYF | TRBV20-1 | few | TRBJ2-3 | NA
TGTGCCACCAGTGATCCATATAGCGGGGAGAACACCGGGGAGCTGTTTTTT | CATSDPYSGENTGELFF | TRBV24-1 | once | TRBJ2-2 | TRBD2
TGTGCCAGCGGACAGGGCCTAGACTTCTCCTACGAGCAGTACTTC | CASGQGLDFSYEQYF | TRBV12-3/TRBV12-4 | NA | TRBJ2-7 | TRBD1
TGTGCCAGCAGCAAGGACGCGGTGGAAAAACTGTTTTTT | CASSKDAVEKLFF | TRBV5-5 | few | TRBJ1-4 | NA
TGCAGTGCTCCCGATATTGCGGGGGCAGGCTATGGCTACACCTTC | CSAPDIAGAGYGYTF | TRBV20-1 | few | TRBJ1-2 | NA
TGTGCCACCAGCAGAGAGCAGGGGAACTATGGCTACACCTTC | CATSREQGNYGYTF | TRBV15 | NA | TRBJ1-2 | NA
TGCGCCAGCAGCCACGGGGTCGGGCAAAGCCTCTACGAGCAGTACTTC | CASSHGVGQSLYEQYF | TRBV5-1 | few | TRBJ2-7 | NA
TGTGCCAGCTCTACGGGGGGGATAGGGTCACCCCTCCACTTT | CASSTGGIGSPLHF | TRBV6-5 | many | TRBJ1-6 | NA
TGTGCCAGCAGCCCACAGGGGCCAAGAGAAGAGACCCAGTACTTC | CASSPQGPREETQYF | TRBV4-2 | NA | TRBJ2-5 | TRBD1